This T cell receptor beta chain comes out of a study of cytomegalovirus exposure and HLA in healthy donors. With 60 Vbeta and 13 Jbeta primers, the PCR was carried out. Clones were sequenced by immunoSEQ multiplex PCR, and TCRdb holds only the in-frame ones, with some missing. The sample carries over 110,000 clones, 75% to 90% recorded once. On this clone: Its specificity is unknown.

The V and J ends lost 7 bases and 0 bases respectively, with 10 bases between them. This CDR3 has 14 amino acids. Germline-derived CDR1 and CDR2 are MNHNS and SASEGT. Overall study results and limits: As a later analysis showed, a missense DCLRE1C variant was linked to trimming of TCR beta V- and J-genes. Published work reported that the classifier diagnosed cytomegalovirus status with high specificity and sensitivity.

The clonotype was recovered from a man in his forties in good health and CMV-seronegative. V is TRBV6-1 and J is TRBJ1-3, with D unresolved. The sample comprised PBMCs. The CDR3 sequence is CASIRASSGNTIYF. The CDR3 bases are TGTGCCAGCATCCGCGCTAGCTCTGGAAACACCATATATTTT.